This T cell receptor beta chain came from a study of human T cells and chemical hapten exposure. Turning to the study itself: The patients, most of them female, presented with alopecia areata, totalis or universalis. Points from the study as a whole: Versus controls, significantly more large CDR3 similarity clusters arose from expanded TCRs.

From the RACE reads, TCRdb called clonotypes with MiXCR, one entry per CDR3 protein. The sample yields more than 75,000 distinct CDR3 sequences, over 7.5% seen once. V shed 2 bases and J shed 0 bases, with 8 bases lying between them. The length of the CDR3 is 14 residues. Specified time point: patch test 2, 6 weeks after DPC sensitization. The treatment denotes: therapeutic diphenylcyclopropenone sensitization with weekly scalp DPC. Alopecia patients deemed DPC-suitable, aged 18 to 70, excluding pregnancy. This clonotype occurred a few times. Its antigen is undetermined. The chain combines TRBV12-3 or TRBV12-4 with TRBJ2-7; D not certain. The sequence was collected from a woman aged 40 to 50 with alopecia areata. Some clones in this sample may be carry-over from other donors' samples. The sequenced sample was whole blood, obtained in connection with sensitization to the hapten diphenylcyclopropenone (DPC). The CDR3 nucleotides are TGTGCCAGCAGTTTAAATGCCTACTCCTACGAGCAGTACTTC. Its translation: CASSLNAYSYEQYF.